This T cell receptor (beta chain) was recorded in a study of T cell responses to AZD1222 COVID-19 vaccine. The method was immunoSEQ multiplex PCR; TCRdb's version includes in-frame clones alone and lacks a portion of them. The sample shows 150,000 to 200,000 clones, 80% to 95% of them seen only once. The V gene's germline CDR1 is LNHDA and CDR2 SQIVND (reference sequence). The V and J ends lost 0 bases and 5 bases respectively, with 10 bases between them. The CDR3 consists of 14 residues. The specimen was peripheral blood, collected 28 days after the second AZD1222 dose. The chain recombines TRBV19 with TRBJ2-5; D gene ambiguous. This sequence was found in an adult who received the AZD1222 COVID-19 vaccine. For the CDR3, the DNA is TGTGCCAGTAGTATAGAGTTAGCCCAGGAGACCCAGTACTTC. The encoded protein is CASSIELAQETQYF.